The 25 T cell receptor beta chains reported below all come from one sample, sequenced in a study of T cells after yellow fever vaccination. Each CDR3 protein gets one entry after TCRdb re-called the 5' RACE reads with MiXCR. The sample holds a few hundred thousand distinct CDR3 sequences, 6% to 7.5% seen once. The sequencing used CD4+ T cells sorted from PBMCs, collected 15 days after the yellow fever booster vaccination. Receptor source: a man aged 25-40 years who received the YFV17D yellow fever vaccine.

This clonotype was seen a handful of times. The CDR3 does not close with the conserved phenylalanine or tryptophan, likely indicating a read error. The limits of the CDR3 on the DNA are not certain, so only TCRdb's listed CDR3 is given. V gene TRBV21-1 combines with J gene TRBJ2-3; TRBD2 is the table's D call, not checked against the DNA. TRBV21-1 is a recognized pseudogene. The CDR3 region is 15 residues in length, termini included. The CDR3 sequence is CASSKAARDWTLTPV.

The chain employs TRBV5-1 and TRBJ2-5; the D is unclear. Germline-derived CDR1 and CDR2 are SGHRS and YFSETQ. The CDR3 runs 14 residues. Trimming cost V 0 bases and J 5 bases, with 11 bases left between them. Here the CDR3 reads CASSLESSDETQYF. The CDR3 DNA reads TGCGCCAGCAGCTTGGAAAGTAGTGACGAGACCCAGTACTTC.

This clonotype was observed many times. V is TRBV7-9 and J is TRBJ2-7; no clear D gene. The CDR3 consists of 13 residues. Trimming shortened V by 5 bases and J by 6 bases, and 14 bases separated the two germline ends. CDR1 and CDR2 from the germline V gene are SEHNR and FQNEAQ (reference sequence). The DNA for the CDR3 is TGTGCCAGCAGCCGGCTCGAGTCCCGCGAGCAGTACTTC. This sequence encodes CASSRLESREQYF.

This clonotype showed up just a few times. V and J are TRBV24-1 and TRBJ2-2; D call uncertain. The V gene lost 3 bases and the J gene lost 8 bases, with 6 bases spanning the gap. The CDR3 has 12 amino acids. Germline lookup yields CDR1 KGHDR and CDR2 SFDVKD. The CDR3 DNA sequence: TGTGCCACCAGTGATCGGGTTGGGGAGCTGTTTTTT. Translation: CATSDRVGELFF.

The chain employs TRBV7-7 and TRBJ2-7; D is possibly TRBD1 or TRBD2 (7 bases each). V lost 5 bases to trimming and J lost 6 bases, with 14 bases between them. Germline CDR1 SSHAT, CDR2 FNYEAQ (reference sequence). The CDR3 length is 13 residues. The CDR3 DNA is TGTGCCAGCAGCCCCGACAGGGAGGGCGAGCAGTACTTC. As protein: CASSPDREGEQYF.

This clonotype showed up just a few times. The V gene is TRBV7-9, the J gene TRBJ2-7, with D maybe TRBD1 (6 bases). The CDR3 is made up of 14 amino acids. The germline gives CDR1 SEHNR, CDR2 FQNEAQ (reference sequence). Trimming stripped 5 bases from V and 5 bases from J, with 16 bases between. In DNA form, the CDR3 reads TGTGCCAGCAGCACGACAGGTCGCAGGGACGAGCAGTACTTC. Amino acids: CASSTTGRRDEQYF.

The sample holds many counts of this clonotype. The chain carries TRBV9 and TRBJ2-3; D gene ambiguous. With 0 bases removed from V and 2 bases from J, the gap between germline ends came to 7 bases. CDR3 size: 14 residues. Germline CDR1 reads SGDLS; CDR2 reads YYNGEE. CDR3 amino acids: CASSVVSYTDTQYF. As DNA, the CDR3 is TGTGCCAGCAGCGTAGTTTCATACACAGATACGCAGTATTTT.

This clonotype was detected many times. The chain carries TRBV18 and TRBJ2-5, with D perhaps TRBD1 or TRBD2 (5 bases each). Germline loops: CDR1 KGHSH, CDR2 LQKENI. The ends were cut back, 3 bases at V and 4 bases at J, with 18 bases in the middle. This CDR3 region has 16 residues. The CDR3 is CASSPQMKWGRETQYF. For the CDR3, the DNA is TGTGCCAGCTCACCGCAAATGAAATGGGGGAGAGAGACCCAGTACTTC. Using reference TRBV18 and TRBJ2-5 for the parts outside the CDR3, the full variable domain is NAGVMQNPRHLVRRRGQEARLRCSPMKGHSHVYWYRQLPEEGLKFMVYLQKENIIDESGMPKERFSAEFPKEGPSILRIQQVVRGDSAAYFCASSPQMKWGRETQYFGPGTRLLVL.

This clonotype was seen at least ten times. The rearrangement uses TRBV4-3 and TRBJ2-3; possible D gene TRBD2, 5 bases. The CDR3 consists of 17 residues. V lost 1 base to trimming and J lost 6 bases, with 20 bases between them. In germline, CDR1 is LGHNA, CDR2 YSLEER. The CDR3: CASSQGKESGWADTQYF. Here the CDR3 DNA reads TGCGCCAGCAGCCAAGGAAAAGAAAGCGGTTGGGCTGATACGCAGTATTTT.

This clonotype was recorded a few times. This chain links TRBV3-1 with TRBJ2-7; 11 nucleotides agree with TRBD2. Trimming at V came to 0 bases and at J to 6 bases, leaving 4 bases not matched to a gene. CDR3 length: 15 residues. The germline V gene has CDR1 LGHDT and CDR2 YNNKEL (reference sequence). This chain's CDR3 is CASSQDLLAGGEQYF. The CDR3 bases are TGTGCCAGCAGCCAAGACTTGCTAGCGGGAGGCGAGCAGTACTTC.

This clonotype was seen more than once but under ten times. The chain uses TRBV30 and TRBJ2-2; D gene uncertain. With 4 bases removed from V and 5 bases from J, the gap between germline ends came to 11 bases. Germline assignment: CDR1 GTSNPN and CDR2 SVGIG (reference sequence). This CDR3 is built from 13 residues. This chain's CDR3 is CAWTPIGTGELFF. The CDR3 DNA follows: TGTGCCTGGACTCCGATAGGGACCGGGGAGCTGTTTTTT.

In this sample, this clonotype turned up many times. The V gene is TRBV18, the J gene TRBJ2-4; D is unclear. The germline V gene encodes CDR1 KGHSH and CDR2 LQKENI. There are 16 residues in the CDR3. V was pared by 1 base and J by 5 bases, with 15 bases between. CDR3 region: CASSPQRRQKENIQYF. The CDR3 nucleotides read TGTGCCAGCTCACCACAACGACGGCAGAAAGAAAACATTCAGTACTTC. The entire variable domain, with the rest obtained from reference TRBV18 and TRBJ2-4, is as follows: NAGVMQNPRHLVRRRGQEARLRCSPMKGHSHVYWYRQLPEEGLKFMVYLQKENIIDESGMPKERFSAEFPKEGPSILRIQQVVRGDSAAYFCASSPQRRQKENIQYFGAGTRLSVL.

J is TRBJ1-4 and V is TRBV25-1; 7 bases agree with TRBD1. CDR1 is MGHDK, CDR2 SYGVNS, per germline. V was clipped by 6 bases and J by 8 bases; unmatched bases: 6. This CDR3 comprises 13 residues. The CDR3 reads CASSRQGEEKLFF. CDR3 bases: TGTGCCAGCAGCAGACAGGGAGAGGAAAAACTGTTTTTT.

The rearrangement uses TRBV30 and TRBJ2-7, with D uncertain. Germline V gene data show CDR1 as GTSNPN and CDR2 as SVGIG (reference sequence). The CDR3 runs 12 residues. Trimming left V 3 bases short and J 4 bases short, with 10 bases between. In nucleotides, the CDR3 is TGTGCCTGGAGAGTAGTAGGGTACGAGCAGTACTTC. Protein: CAWRVVGYEQYF. Complete variable domain (other parts from reference TRBV30 and TRBJ2-7): SQTIHQWPATLVQPVGSPLSLECTVEGTSNPNLYWYRQAAGRGLQLLFYSVGIGQISSEVPQNLSASRPQDRQFILSSKKLLLSDSGFYLCAWRVVGYEQYFGPGTRLTVT.

This clonotype was seen many times. This CDR3 reads CASRRGLNTDTQYF. The CDR3, as DNA: TGTGCCAGCAGGAGGGGGCTTAACACAGATACGCAGTATTTT. This chain joins TRBV12-3 or TRBV12-4 and TRBJ2-3; 7 positions agree with TRBD1. J lost 2 bases, V lost 6 bases, and 5 bases had no gene match. The CDR3 spans 14 residues.

This clonotype appeared many times. The gene calls are TRBV20-1 and TRBJ2-1; no clear D gene. The CDR3 has 17 amino acids. Germline CDR1 is DFQATT and CDR2 is SNEGSKA (reference sequence). The V gene lost 3 bases and the J gene lost 0 bases, with 18 bases spanning the gap. CDR3 protein: CSASSNANPSSYNEQFF. The CDR3 DNA reads as TGCAGTGCTAGCTCTAACGCCAACCCGAGCTCCTACAATGAGCAGTTCTTC.

This clonotype has a handful of counts. The chain carries TRBV28 and TRBJ2-7, with D possibly being TRBD2 (6 bases). Germline V CDR1 and CDR2: MDHEN, SYDVKM. Between the trimmed V and J ends, which lost 3 bases and 6 bases, there was a span of 18 bases. The CDR3 length is 15 residues. The CDR3 DNA reads as TGTGCCAGCAGTTTTTCGGCAGGCGCGGGGCGCGAGCAGTACTTC. Its protein product is CASSFSAGAGREQYF.

In its sample, this clonotype was seen many times. The rearrangement links TRBV29-1 to TRBJ2-1, with TRBD1 identical over 7 bases. V lost 6 bases and J lost 0; bases outside the gene matches: 5. CDR3 size: 14 residues. CDR1 is SQVTM, CDR2 ANQGSEA, per germline. CDR3 nucleotides: TGCAGCGTACAACAGGGGAGCTCCTACAATGAGCAGTTCTTC. This encodes CSVQQGSSYNEQFF.

The gene calls are TRBV5-6 and TRBJ2-1; 12 bases fit TRBD2. The trim removed 1 base at V and 2 bases at J, leaving 4 bases unmatched. Germline V gene sequence: CDR1 SGHDT, CDR2 YYEEEE. The CDR3 has 17 amino acids. CDR3 protein: CASSLSSGRGTYNEQFF. The CDR3, as DNA: TGTGCCAGCAGCTTGTCTAGCGGGAGGGGGACCTACAATGAGCAGTTCTTC. The full variable domain, in which reference TRBV5-6 and TRBJ2-1 provide the parts outside the CDR3, is DAGVTQSPTHLIKTRGQQVTLRCSPKSGHDTVSWYQQALGQGPQFIFQYYEEEERQRGNFPDRFSGHQFPNYSSELNVNALLLGDSALYLCASSLSSGRGTYNEQFFGPGTRLTVL.

This clonotype occurred many times. The rearrangement links TRBV20-1 to TRBJ2-3; possibly TRBD1 for D (5 bases). The V end was cut by 6 bases, the J end by 1 base, with 11 bases between. The CDR3 loop spans 13 amino acids. Germline CDR1 is DFQATT and CDR2 is SNEGSKA (reference sequence). CDR3 coding DNA: TGCAGTGCCGAGTCGACAGGCACAGATACGCAGTATTTT. Translation gives CSAESTGTDTQYF.

This clonotype turned up a few times. This chain links TRBV19 with TRBJ2-5; possible D gene TRBD2, 6 bases. V was pared by 11 bases and J by 4 bases, with 17 bases between. There are 13 residues in the CDR3. Looked up from germline, CDR1 is LNHDA and CDR2 is SQIVND (reference sequence). The CDR3 DNA reads as TGTGCCTCCCTGGCGGGAACGGGAGAGACCCAGTACTTC. Protein sequence: CASLAGTGETQYF.

The V gene is TRBV7-2, the J gene TRBJ2-5; tentatively, D is TRBD1 (6 bases). Germline loops: CDR1 SGHTA, CDR2 FQGNSA. The CDR3 runs 13 residues. V gave up 7 bases and J gave up 2 bases, with 11 bases separating them. The DNA of the CDR3 is TGTGCCAGCACCCACAGGGCGCAAGAGACCCAGTACTTC. Encoded protein: CASTHRAQETQYF.

This clonotype was counted a few times. V is TRBV6-2 or TRBV6-3 and J is TRBJ2-5; 7 bases align to TRBD1. Germline trimming cut 10 bases from V and 5 bases from J; bases unmatched to any gene: 19. The germline V gene encodes CDR1 MNHEY and CDR2 SVGEGT. This CDR3 contains 16 residues. The DNA for the CDR3 is TGTGCCACCAGCTTACAGTCAGGGGGATGGCGGGAGACCCAGTACTTC. Translating gives CATSLQSGGWRETQYF.

This clonotype was seen ten or more times. This chain uses TRBV7-2 with TRBJ2-3; D not certain. The germline CDR1 and CDR2 sequences are SGHTA and FQGNSA. V was shortened by 4 bases and J by 10 bases, with 9 bases between the two germline ends. The CDR3 is 11 amino acids. The CDR3 DNA reads TGTGCCAGCAGCTCCGGCCCCGCGCAGTATTTT. Residues: CASSSGPAQYF.

This clonotype occurred many times. The CDR3 sequence: CSARARGASGRSVPYNEQFF. DNA for the CDR3: TGCAGTGCTAGAGCTCGAGGGGCTAGCGGGAGGTCCGTCCCGTACAATGAGCAGTTCTTC. The V gene is TRBV20-1, the J gene TRBJ2-1, with 11 bases that match TRBD2. The CDR3 covers 20 residues. V lost 1 base to trimming and J lost 4 bases; unmatched junction nucleotides: 18. Germline CDR1 is DFQATT and CDR2 is SNEGSKA (reference sequence).